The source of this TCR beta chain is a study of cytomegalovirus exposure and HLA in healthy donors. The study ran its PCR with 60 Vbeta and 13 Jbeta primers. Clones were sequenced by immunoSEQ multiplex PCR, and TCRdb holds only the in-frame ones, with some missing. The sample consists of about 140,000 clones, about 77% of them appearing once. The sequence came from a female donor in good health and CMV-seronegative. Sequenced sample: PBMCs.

The chain's CDR3 is CASSVGEVSEQYF. The CDR3 DNA is TGTGCCAGCAGCGTAGGTGAAGTTAGCGAGCAGTACTTC. This chain joins TRBV9 and TRBJ2-7; D uncertain. This CDR3 spans 13 amino acids. V was cut by 0 bases and J by 6 bases, with 10 bases left in between. CDR1 is SGDLS and CDR2 is YYNGEE in the germline V gene.